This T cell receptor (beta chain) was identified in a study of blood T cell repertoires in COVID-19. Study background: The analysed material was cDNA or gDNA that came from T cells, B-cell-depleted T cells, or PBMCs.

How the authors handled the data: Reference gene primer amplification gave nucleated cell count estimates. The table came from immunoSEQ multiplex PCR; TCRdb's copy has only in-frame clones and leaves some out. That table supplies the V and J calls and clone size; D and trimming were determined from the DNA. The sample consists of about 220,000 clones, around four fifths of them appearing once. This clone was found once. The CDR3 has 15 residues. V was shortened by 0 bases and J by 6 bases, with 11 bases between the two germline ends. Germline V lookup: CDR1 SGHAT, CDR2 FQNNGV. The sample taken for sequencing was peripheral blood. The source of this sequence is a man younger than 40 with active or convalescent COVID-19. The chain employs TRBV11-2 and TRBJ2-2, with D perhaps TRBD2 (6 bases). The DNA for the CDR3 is TGTGCCAGCAGCTTAGATCTCGCGGGGCCCGGGGAGCTGTTTTTT. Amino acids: CASSLDLAGPGELFF.